Listed below are T cell receptor beta chains from one sample, sequenced in a study of shared clonotypes between healthy human individuals. Only in-frame clones appear in the TCRdb table, and some are missing; sequencing was by immunoSEQ multiplex PCR. The table lists about 520,000 clones, approximately 80% of them singletons. Sequenced input: PBMCs. These TCRs come from a woman aged 40 to 50 in good health. Some clones in this sample may be carry-over from other donors' samples. Each CDR3 is given with its conserved first and last residue. D genes are given only for firm matches. Size values are once, few and many counts, or a class for expanded clones, and some rows have none.

TRBJ2-1 | . | TRBD2 | TRBV7-3 | TGTGCCAGCAGCCCCGGACTAGCGGGAGAGCAGTTCTTC | CASSPGLAGEQFF
TRBJ2-7 | . | . | TRBV5-6 | TGTGCCAGCAGCTTTGTTAGCAGGACCTACGAGCAGTACTTC | CASSFVSRTYEQYF
TRBJ2-2 | . | TRBD2 | TRBV29-1 | TGCAGCGTTGGTCCGGGACTAGCGGAATGGAACACCGGGGAGCTGTTTTTT | CSVGPGLAEWNTGELFF
TRBJ2-4 | . | TRBD1 | TRBV14 | TGTGCCAGCAGCCACGGACAGGGGGGAGGGAACATTCAGTACTTC | CASSHGQGGGNIQYF
TRBJ2-7 | . | . | TRBV4-2 | TGTGCCAGCAGCCAAGATCCGCTCTACGAGCAGTACTTC | CASSQDPLYEQYF
TRBJ2-7 | many | . | TRBV20-1 | TGCAGTGCTAGTGTCAACTACGAGCAGTACTTC | CSASVNYEQYF
TRBJ2-5 | . | TRBD2 | TRBV2 | TGTGCCAGCAGTTTGCCGGGACTAGCGGAAGAGACCCAGTACTTC | CASSLPGLAEETQYF
TRBJ2-3 | . | . | TRBV21-1 | TGTGCCAGCAGCCCCCGATTGGGCGGAGAGGGCACAGATACGCAGTATTTT | CASSPRLGGEGTDTQYF
TRBJ2-7 | . | . | TRBV28 | TGTGCCAGCAGTCTACGACAGCGAGACGAGCAGTACTTC | CASSLRQRDEQYF
TRBJ1-5 | . | . | TRBV5-4 | TGTGCCAGCAGCTCAGGAGGCAATCAGCCCCAGCATTTT | CASSSGGNQPQHF
TRBJ2-5 | . | . | TRBV5-1 | TGCGCCAGCAGCTTGGGCTTTGGAGAGACCCAGTACTTC | CASSLGFGETQYF
TRBJ1-3 | . | . | TRBV7-4 | TGTGCCAGCAGCACCTCTAATTGGAGGGACAACTCTGGAAACACCATATATTTT | CASSTSNWRDNSGNTIYF
TRBJ2-5 | . | TRBD1 | TRBV7-2 | TGTGCCAGCAGCTTAGTGAGGGGGCGGGAGACCCAGTACTTC | CASSLVRGRETQYF
TRBJ2-1 | . | TRBD2 | TRBV7-2 | TGTGCCAGCAGCCCTAGCGGGAGGGCCGATGAGCAGTTCTTC | CASSPSGRADEQFF
TRBJ1-2 | . | . | TRBV29-1 | TGCAGCGTCCCTCCCCTCGGACAGCCAACGGGAGGCTATGGCTACACCTTC | CSVPPLGQPTGGYGYTF
TRBJ1-5 | once | . | TRBV2 | TGTGCCAGCAAGGGGGTTTCACTAAATAGCAATCAGCCCCAGCATTTT | CASKGVSLNSNQPQHF
TRBJ2-1 | once | . | TRBV11-2 | TGTGCCAGCAGCTATACCTTCGCCGGAAATGAGCAGTTCTTC | CASSYTFAGNEQFF
TRBJ2-7 | . | . | TRBV6-1 | TGTGCCAGCGCCCCTACAGATACCTACGAGCAGTACTTC | CASAPTDTYEQYF
TRBJ1-1 | . | . | TRBV30 | TGTGCCTGGAACGCGGAGGGTGAAGCTTTCTTT | CAWNAEGEAFF
TRBJ1-1 | . | . | TRBV10-3 | TGTGCCATCGGGTCAGGGGATGGAAGGAACACTGAAGCTTTCTTT | CAIGSGDGRNTEAFF
TRBJ1-5 | . | . | TRBV7-2 | TGTGCCAGCAGCTTCACGTCAGTTCAGCCCCAGCATTTT | CASSFTSVQPQHF
TRBJ2-3 | . | TRBD1 | TRBV4-1 | TGCGCCAGCAGCCCCTCTCCGACAGGGGGCGGCGATACGCAGTATTTT | CASSPSPTGGGDTQYF
TRBJ2-3 | once | TRBD2 | TRBV2 | TGTGCCAGCAGTCCTAGCGGATCCACAGATACGCAGTATTTT | CASSPSGSTDTQYF
TRBJ2-5 | . | . | TRBV27 | TGTGCCAGCAGTCCAAGCAGACAAGAGACCCAGTACTTC | CASSPSRQETQYF
TRBJ2-3 | . | TRBD1 | TRBV10-3 | TGTGCCATCAGGACAGGGGTCCGCAGCACAGATACGCAGTATTTT | CAIRTGVRSTDTQYF
TRBJ2-3 | . | . | TRBV30 | TGTGCCTGGAGTGTAGTTAGACCTAGCACAGATACGCAGTATTTT | CAWSVVRPSTDTQYF
TRBJ1-2 | . | . | TRBV5-1 | TGCGCCAGCAGCTTGATGGGCACTAGCTATGGCTACACCTTC | CASSLMGTSYGYTF
TRBJ1-2 | few | . | TRBV11-2 | TGTGCCAGCACCCGTAGACCTAAGGTTACCTTC | CASTRRPKVTF
TRBJ2-7 | . | TRBD1 | TRBV5-1 | TGCGCCAGCAGCTTGGAGGGTTGGGGGACAGGGGACTACGAGCAGTACTTC | CASSLEGWGTGDYEQYF
TRBJ2-1 | once | . | TRBV5-5 | TGTGCCAGCAGCTTGGGAAGAATGACTACCTACAATGAGCAGTTCTTC | CASSLGRMTTYNEQFF
TRBJ2-1 | . | . | TRBV29-1 | TGCAGCGCTAAGACAGGCTACAATGAGCAGTTCTTC | CSAKTGYNEQFF
TRBJ2-7 | once | . | TRBV6-5 | TGTGCCAGCAGTTCAAGGTACGAGCAGTACTTC | CASSSRYEQYF
TRBJ2-7 | few | . | TRBV5-5 | TGTGCCAGCAGCAGAACAGGGCAAGTTGTGTCCTACGAGCAGTACTTC | CASSRTGQVVSYEQYF
TRBJ2-7 | . | . | TRBV5-4 | TGTGCCAGCAGCTTGGATGGCCTAGCTAAAGAGCAGTACTTC | CASSLDGLAKEQYF
TRBJ2-7 | once | . | TRBV6-5 | TGTGCCAGCAGTTACCCTGGGCAGGGGACCTACGAGCAGTACTTC | CASSYPGQGTYEQYF
TRBJ2-1 | . | TRBD2 | TRBV5-5 | TGTGCCAGCAGGCTTTCTGGACTAGGAGCCCGCGAGCAGTTCTTC | CASRLSGLGAREQFF
TRBJ1-5 | few | . | TRBV7-9 | TGTGCCAGCAGTTCGGACGGTTATAGCAATCAGCCCCAGCATTTT | CASSSDGYSNQPQHF
TRBJ2-5 | few | . | TRBV5-1 | TGCGCCAGCAGCTTGGGCAGCCAAGAGACCCAGTACTTC | CASSLGSQETQYF
TRBJ2-7 | . | . | TRBV11-1 | TGTGCCAGCACCAAGGTGGGGAAGGTGGGGGAGCAGTACTTC | CASTKVGKVGEQYF
TRBJ1-6 | . | TRBD1 | TRBV6-5 | TGTGCCAGCAGATGGCGGGACAGGGGTAATTCACCCCTCCACTTT | CASRWRDRGNSPLHF